This TCR beta chain was captured by sequencing in a study of cytomegalovirus exposure and HLA in healthy donors. The study, taken as a whole, reports: Researchers reported from a later analysis that most CMV-associated TCR beta chains appeared HLA-restricted.

Primers: 60 Vbeta forward and 13 Jbeta reverse. TCRdb's table, derived via immunoSEQ multiplex PCR, lists solely in-frame clones and lacks some. The profile shows fewer than 150,000 clones, roughly 77% of them singletons. The germline V gene has CDR1 LNHDA and CDR2 SQIVND (reference sequence). The CDR3 covers 15 residues. V was shortened by 3 bases and J by 5 bases, with 16 bases between the two germline ends. A word on this clone: The antigen remains undetermined.

This chain joins TRBV19 and TRBJ2-5; D might be TRBD1 (5 bases). The sequence was obtained from a woman in her 30s in good health and CMV-seronegative. Sequencing was carried out using PBMCs. For the CDR3, the DNA is TGTGCCAGTAGTATTAATCCCGCAGGGATGGAGACCCAGTACTTC. Its protein product is CASSINPAGMETQYF.